Sequencing of this T cell receptor beta chain was carried out in a study of cytomegalovirus exposure and HLA in healthy donors. This clone has a handful of counts. Its antigen is unidentified. Study-wide results and limits: In the analysis, some V segments, TRBV6-2 and TRBV6-3 included, were excluded as indistinguishable.

This CDR3 has 15 residues. Unmatched junction bases numbered 7, after V lost 4 bases and J lost 4 bases. The germline V gene has CDR1 MDHEN and CDR2 SYDVKM. Vbeta (60) and Jbeta (13) primers were used in the PCR. The repertoire was sequenced with immunoSEQ multiplex PCR; TCRdb's copy has only in-frame clones and lacks some. The table records over 120,000 clones, about 8.9% of them present only once. What was sequenced was PBMCs. The TCR sequence derives from a man aged 45-60 years in good health and CMV-seronegative. The V gene is TRBV28, the J gene TRBJ1-1, with 9 bases identical to TRBD1. In nucleotides, the CDR3 is TGTGCCAGCAGTTCCCCGGGACAGGGCAGCACTGAAGCTTTCTTT. It encodes CASSSPGQGSTEAFF.